Presented here are 24 T cell receptor beta chains from one specimen sequenced in a study of breast tumors, draining lymph nodes, adjacent tissues. Breast cancer patients provided tissue from their axillary draining lymph nodes. TCRdb processed the multiplex PCR reads anew with MiXCR; each CDR3 protein has one entry. The sample records around 230,000 distinct CDR3 sequences, about 32% being singletons. The sequencing input was axillary lymph node tissue. Source of these receptors: a female donor with breast cancer. Some clones in this sample may be carry-over from other donors' samples.

This clonotype was observed many times. The rearrangement uses TRBV5-1 and TRBJ2-1; TRBD2 agrees at 11 bases. This CDR3 comprises 16 residues. Trimming took 3 bases from V and 1 from J; bases not matched to a gene: 3. The germline CDR1 and CDR2 sequences are SGHRS and YFSETQ. This CDR3 is CASSSGTSGSYNEQFF. The CDR3 DNA reads as TGCGCCAGCAGCTCCGGGACTAGCGGATCCTACAATGAGCAGTTCTTC.

This chain joins TRBV20-1 and TRBJ1-5; maybe TRBD1 (6 bases). The V end was cut by 6 bases, the J end by 2 bases, with 17 bases between. Germline loops: CDR1 DFQATT, CDR2 SNEGSKA (reference sequence). The CDR3 runs to 15 residues. Here the CDR3 DNA reads TGCAGTGCCACAAAACCAACAGGGTGCAATCAGCCCCAGCATTTT. It encodes CSATKPTGCNQPQHF.

This clonotype showed up just a few times. The chain uses TRBV13 and TRBJ2-5; 8 bases fit TRBD2. In germline, CDR1 is PRHDT, CDR2 FYEKMQ (reference sequence). The CDR3 loop spans 15 amino acids. V lost 4 bases to trimming and J lost 5 bases; unmatched junction nucleotides: 9. CDR3 amino acids: CASSSRSSGKETQYF. CDR3 coding DNA: TGTGCCAGCAGCTCCCGGAGTAGCGGGAAGGAGACCCAGTACTTC.

As for this clonotype: This may be a read error: a much more frequent sequence differs by one nucleotide. The chain couples TRBV4-2 to TRBJ2-7, with 8 nucleotides matching TRBD2. This CDR3 comprises 14 residues. Germline values: CDR1 LGHNA, CDR2 YNFKEQ. V was clipped by 1 base and J by 6 bases; unmatched bases: 5. In nucleotides, the CDR3 is TGTGCCAGCAGCCAAGGAGCGGGGGACTGCGAGCAGTACTTC. Its protein product is CASSQGAGDCEQYF.

Points on this clonotype: Being one base from a much bigger clone, this may be a read error. J is TRBJ2-1 and V is TRBV20-1, with D possibly TRBD2 on 5 matching bases. The CDR3 consists of 12 residues. Germline lookup yields CDR1 DFQATT and CDR2 SNEGSKA (reference sequence). CDR3 nucleotides: TGCAGTGCTGGTGAGGGAAACAATGAGCCGTTCTTC. This translates into CSAGEGNNEPFF.

This clonotype was observed many times. This sequence joins TRBV24-1 and TRBJ2-2, with 9 bases fitting TRBD2. The CDR3 sequence is 15 residues long. CDR1 KGHDR and CDR2 SFDVKD come from the germline V gene. Unmatched junction bases numbered 6, after V lost 5 bases and J lost 6 bases. The CDR3, as DNA: TGTGCCACCAGTGGTAGCGGGAGTGGGGCCGGGGAGCTGTTTTTT. Translated: CATSGSGSGAGELFF.

This clonotype has at least ten counts. The chain uses TRBV20-1 and TRBJ2-3; the match to TRBD1 covers 8 bases. Looked up from germline, CDR1 is DFQATT and CDR2 is SNEGSKA (reference sequence). This CDR3 has 16 amino acids. The J segment lost 6 bases and the V segment lost 3 bases, leaving 14 bases of the junction unmatched. CDR3 protein: CSARFITNRGLDTQYF. CDR3 nucleotide sequence: TGCAGTGCTAGGTTTATCACGAACAGGGGGTTGGATACGCAGTATTTT.

The table lists this clonotype with many counts. J is TRBJ2-1 and V is TRBV12-3 or TRBV12-4; 10 bases are a match to TRBD1. J was trimmed by 3 bases and V by 3 bases; bases with no gene match: 5. The CDR3 consists of 16 residues. CDR3 residues: CASSFPTGGFYNEQFF. The CDR3 region has the DNA TGTGCCAGCAGTTTCCCGACAGGGGGCTTCTACAATGAGCAGTTCTTC.

The chain uses TRBV19 and TRBJ2-4; D remains unclear. This CDR3 has 16 residues. The germline V gene encodes CDR1 LNHDA and CDR2 SQIVND (reference sequence). Trimming pared 3 bases from V and 1 base from J, leaving 13 bases between. CDR3 sequence reads: CASSMIPLGAKNIQYF. The CDR3 DNA reads TGTGCCAGTAGTATGATACCCCTGGGGGCCAAAAACATTCAGTACTTC.

This clonotype was counted ten times or more. The chain has TRBV18 and TRBJ2-7; D possibly corresponds to TRBD2 (6 bases). The V gene's germline CDR1 is KGHSH and CDR2 LQKENI. CDR3 size: 15 residues. V was clipped by 6 bases and J by 0 bases, with 15 bases between them. Here the CDR3 DNA reads TGTGCCAGCTCCACGGGTTTAGCGGCCTCCTACGAGCAGTACTTC. It yields the protein CASSTGLAASYEQYF.

The rearrangement joins TRBV19 to TRBJ1-5; 8 bases match TRBD1. V trimming: 3 bases; J trimming: 14 bases; junction bases outside the gene matches: 9. CDR1 and CDR2 from the germline V gene are LNHDA and SQIVND (reference sequence). CDR3 length equals 13 residues. DNA for the CDR3: TGTGCCAGTAGTATGCAGGCAGGGGGCTACGAGCATTTT. Its translation is CASSMQAGGYEHF.

In this sample, this clonotype turned up a few times. The rearrangement joins TRBV12-3 or TRBV12-4 to TRBJ1-1; the D is unclear. The CDR3 runs 13 residues. Trimming removed 3 bases at V and 2 bases at J, with 7 bases between. The CDR3 spells CASSFKRNTEAFF. In nucleotides, the CDR3 is TGTGCCAGCAGTTTTAAGAGAAACACTGAAGCTTTCTTT.

This clonotype has ten or more counts. V and J are TRBV20-1 and TRBJ2-1; TRBD2 matches 10 bases. This CDR3 spans 14 amino acids. V lost 3 bases to trimming and J lost 3 bases; unmatched junction nucleotides: 2. The germline V gene has CDR1 DFQATT and CDR2 SNEGSKA (reference sequence). CDR3: CSARSSGSYNEQFF. The CDR3, as DNA: TGCAGTGCTAGGTCTAGCGGGAGCTACAATGAGCAGTTCTTC.

This clonotype was recorded many times. The CDR3 region has the DNA TGCAGTGCTAGAGAACCTAGCGGGAATTTTAATGAGCAGTTCTTC. It yields the protein CSAREPSGNFNEQFF. The chain links TRBV20-1 to TRBJ2-1, with 9 bases lining up with TRBD2. V shed 0 bases, J shed 7 bases, and the junction held 7 bases outside the gene matches. In germline, CDR1 is DFQATT, CDR2 SNEGSKA (reference sequence). The CDR3 totals 15 residues.

There are many counts of this clonotype. V is TRBV6-6 and J is TRBJ2-3; TRBD1 matches at 9 bases. Per the germline V gene, CDR1 is MNHNY and CDR2 is SVGAGI (reference sequence). The J segment lost 0 bases and the V segment lost 6 bases, leaving 4 bases of the junction unmatched. The CDR3 has 15 residues. The CDR3 sequence is CASSDRGFSTDTQYF. The CDR3 DNA follows: TGTGCCAGCAGCGACAGGGGGTTTAGCACAGATACGCAGTATTTT.

This CDR3 is CASSLDGGNHQETQYF. The CDR3 bases are TGTGCCAGCAGCTTAGACGGGGGGAACCACCAAGAGACCCAGTACTTC. This chain connects TRBV7-2 to TRBJ2-5; 7 bases align to TRBD2. The germline CDR1 and CDR2 sequences are SGHTA and FQGNSA. V dropped 1 base and J dropped 0; count of bases not matched to a gene: 5. The CDR3 has 16 amino acids.

This chain's CDR3 is CSARDRPGGMDADTQYF. CDR3 bases: TGCAGTGCTAGAGATAGGCCGGGAGGGATGGACGCAGATACGCAGTATTTT. The rearrangement joins TRBV20-1 to TRBJ2-3, with TRBD2 identical over 8 bases. V trimming: 0 bases; J trimming: 4 bases; junction bases outside the gene matches: 12. Germline V gene lookup returns CDR1 DFQATT and CDR2 SNEGSKA (reference sequence). The CDR3 runs to 17 residues.

There are many counts of this clonotype. The chain combines TRBV20-1 with TRBJ1-5; D not certain. Trimming shortened V by 0 bases and J by 7 bases, and 7 bases separated the two germline ends. Germline CDR1 is DFQATT and CDR2 is SNEGSKA (reference sequence). This CDR3 region has 12 residues. Written as DNA, the CDR3 is TGCAGTGCTAGAGATCTTGGCCAGCCCCAGCATTTT. Its translation: CSARDLGQPQHF.

The chain uses TRBV5-1 and TRBJ1-5; D is possibly TRBD1 (5 bases). V was shortened by 5 bases and J by 0 bases, with 15 bases between the two germline ends. The V gene's germline CDR1 is SGHRS and CDR2 YFSETQ. The CDR3 is 16 amino acids. CDR3 amino acids: CASSSTAGTSNQPQHF. As DNA, the CDR3 is TGCGCCAGCAGTTCAACGGCCGGGACTAGCAATCAGCCCCAGCATTTT. Variable domain in full (rest from reference TRBV5-1 and TRBJ1-5): KAGVTQTPRYLIKTRGQQVTLSCSPISGHRSVSWYQQTPGQGLQFLFEYFSETQRNKGNFPGRFSGRQFSNSRSEMNVSTLELGDSALYLCASSSTAGTSNQPQHFGDGTRLSIL.

This clonotype came up many times. The gene calls are TRBV15 and TRBJ1-4, with D uncertain. The CDR3 extends over 16 amino acids. Germline loops: CDR1 LNHNV, CDR2 YYDKDF (reference sequence). V was cut by 0 bases and J by 7 bases, with 15 bases left in between. In DNA, the CDR3 is TGTGCCACCAGCAGAGATACTCCTCCCCCGCGTGAAAAACTGTTTTTT. Amino acid sequence: CATSRDTPPPREKLFF.

This clonotype was detected only once. This may be a read error: a much more frequent sequence differs by one nucleotide. The chain has TRBV7-2 and TRBJ1-3; D unclear. Per the germline V gene, CDR1 is SGHTA and CDR2 is FQGNSA. This CDR3 has 15 residues. The CDR3 DNA follows: TGTGCCAGCAGTTACGGTCAAGGTTCTGGAGACACCATATATTTT. Amino acid sequence: CASSYGQGSGDTIYF.

The sample holds many counts of this clonotype. The gene calls are TRBV12-3 or TRBV12-4 and TRBJ2-1; the match to TRBD1 covers 7 bases. The CDR3 consists of 15 residues. With V trimmed by 8 bases and J by 4 bases, 11 bases remained unmatched. The CDR3 sequence: CASRGWTGGYNEQFF. CDR3 in DNA: TGTGCCAGCCGGGGTTGGACAGGAGGATACAATGAGCAGTTCTTC.

This clonotype was seen ten or more times. The CDR3 sequence: CASSEGRGPEKLFF. The CDR3 nucleotides read TGTGCCAGCAGTGAGGGCAGGGGGCCTGAAAAACTGTTTTTT. This sequence joins TRBV2 and TRBJ1-4; 8 nucleotides match TRBD1. The CDR3 spans 14 residues. Unmatched junction bases numbered 4, after V lost 3 bases and J lost 7 bases. Germline CDR1 is SNHLY and CDR2 is FYNNEI.

Regarding this clonotype: One junction end disagrees with the germline gene, perhaps due to a read error. The J gene is TRBJ2-7, the V gene TRBV9; 7 bases agree with TRBD2. The CDR3 sequence is 14 residues long. The germline gives CDR1 SGDLS, CDR2 YYNGEE. CDR3 sequence (DNA): TGTGTCAGCAGCCCCTGGGGAGGGATTCACGAGCAGTACTTC. As protein: CVSSPWGGIHEQYF.